The rows below give T cell receptor beta chains drawn from one sample of a study of T cell clones after liver transplantation. The assay was immunoSEQ multiplex PCR, and TCRdb's table has in-frame clones only and misses some. The data contain more than 95,000 clones, about 88% of them singletons. The sequences come from CD4+ T cells from blood, collected roughly 50 months after liver transplant. The receptors come from a human patient who received a liver transplant. Certain T cells may be donor cells from the graft. The conserved cysteine and the conserved F or W are not part of the CDR3 here. The order of the fields is J gene, clone size, V gene, CDR3 protein. Clone size is given for some rows only: seen once, a few or many times, or a class if the clone is expanded.

j_gene: TRBJ2-5
abundance: NA
v_gene: TRBV25-1
CDR3aa: ASSENSGRGLDVETQY

j_gene: TRBJ2-1
abundance: NA
v_gene: TRBV14
CDR3aa: ASSQDRDQLRGQF

j_gene: TRBJ1-6
abundance: NA
v_gene: TRBV4-2
CDR3aa: ASSQEVQGAANSPLH

j_gene: TRBJ2-2
abundance: NA
v_gene: TRBV2
CDR3aa: ASSETGLVTGELF

j_gene: TRBJ1-4
abundance: NA
v_gene: TRBV19
CDR3aa: ASTGQISEKLF

j_gene: TRBJ2-2
abundance: NA
v_gene: TRBV5-4
CDR3aa: ASRENPDTGELF

j_gene: TRBJ1-1
abundance: NA
v_gene: TRBV5-4
CDR3aa: ASSLQDRGRNTEAF

j_gene: TRBJ1-1
abundance: NA
v_gene: TRBV18
CDR3aa: ASSPYREPNTEAF

j_gene: TRBJ2-2
abundance: NA
v_gene: TRBV10-3
CDR3aa: AISRGEGVGELF

j_gene: TRBJ2-3
abundance: NA
v_gene: TRBV10-3
CDR3aa: AISWTGGSTDTQY

j_gene: TRBJ1-3
abundance: NA
v_gene: TRBV28
CDR3aa: ASSSPGNTIY

j_gene: TRBJ2-7
abundance: NA
v_gene: TRBV5-1
CDR3aa: ASSDRTGTPYEQY

j_gene: TRBJ2-2
abundance: NA
v_gene: TRBV12-5
CDR3aa: ASGPRDRGSGELF

j_gene: TRBJ1-1
abundance: NA
v_gene: TRBV11-2
CDR3aa: ASSLAGWEGAF

j_gene: TRBJ2-7
abundance: NA
v_gene: TRBV5-1
CDR3aa: ASSSGSGDSGYEQY

j_gene: TRBJ2-2
abundance: NA
v_gene: TRBV6-1
CDR3aa: ASIPTGTGELF

j_gene: TRBJ2-3
abundance: NA
v_gene: TRBV7-2
CDR3aa: ASSFTGRTDTQY

j_gene: TRBJ2-7
abundance: NA
v_gene: TRBV28
CDR3aa: ASSPTQSSYEQY

j_gene: TRBJ2-1
abundance: NA
v_gene: TRBV19
CDR3aa: ASSIALNNEQF

j_gene: TRBJ1-4
abundance: NA
v_gene: TRBV7-9
CDR3aa: ASSFDRGQEKLF

j_gene: TRBJ2-7
abundance: NA
v_gene: TRBV7-9
CDR3aa: ASSPRGAGYREQY

j_gene: TRBJ2-3
abundance: few
v_gene: TRBV7-2
CDR3aa: ASSLAGRQATDTQY